Sequencing of this TCR beta chain was carried out in a study of blood T cell repertoires in COVID-19. At the level of the study: COVID-19 samples, acute and convalescent, were from the United States, Italy and Spain.

Patients from Seattle were sampled longitudinally, starting during active infection. As processed by the authors: For nucleated cells, counts were estimated from reference gene primer amplification. Assay: immunoSEQ multiplex PCR; the TCRdb copy retains only in-frame clones and omits some. V and J calls and clone size are copied from that table; D and trimming were computed from the DNA. The repertoire includes about 280,000 clones, approximately 86% of them detected once, and roughly 14% sits in the top ten. The CDR3 is 15 residues long. The V segment lost 2 bases and the J segment 7 bases; nucleotides outside the gene matches: 8. The germline gives CDR1 SGHNT, CDR2 YYREEE (reference sequence).

The TCR sequence derives from a woman in her sixties or seventies with COVID-19, enrolled during active disease. The specimen sequenced was peripheral blood. V gene TRBV5-4 combines with J gene TRBJ2-1, with TRBD2 matching over 8 bases. CDR3 in amino acids: CASSFFGGAGNEQFF. The CDR3, as DNA: TGTGCCAGCAGCTTTTTCGGGGGGGCAGGGAATGAGCAGTTCTTC.